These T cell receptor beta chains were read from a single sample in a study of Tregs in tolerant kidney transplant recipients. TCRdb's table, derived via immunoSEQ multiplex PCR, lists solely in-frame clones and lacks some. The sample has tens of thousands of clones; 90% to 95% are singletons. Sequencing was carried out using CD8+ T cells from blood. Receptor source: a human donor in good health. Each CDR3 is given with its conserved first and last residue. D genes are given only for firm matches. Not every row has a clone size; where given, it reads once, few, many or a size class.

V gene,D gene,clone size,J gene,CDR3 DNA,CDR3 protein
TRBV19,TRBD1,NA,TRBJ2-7,TGTGCCAGTAGTTCTCATTTGGACAGGGCCTACGAGCAGTACTTC,CASSSHLDRAYEQYF
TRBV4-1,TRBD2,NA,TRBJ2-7,TGCGCCAGCAGCCAAGAGTCTAGCGGGACCTACGAGCAGTACTTC,CASSQESSGTYEQYF
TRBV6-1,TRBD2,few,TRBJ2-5,TGTGCCAGCAGAGGACTAGCGGGAGGGCCGGAGACCCAGTACTTC,CASRGLAGGPETQYF
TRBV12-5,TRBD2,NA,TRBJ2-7,TGTGCTAGTGCCCCGGTCGGGGGGTACGAGCAGTACTTC,CASAPVGGYEQYF
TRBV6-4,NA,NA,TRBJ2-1,TGTGCCAGCAGTGACACGGGACGGGAGCACAATGAGCAGTTCTTC,CASSDTGREHNEQFF
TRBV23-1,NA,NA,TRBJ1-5,TGCGCCAGCAGTCAATTTCAGGGAAATAGCAATCAGCCCCAGCATTTT,CASSQFQGNSNQPQHF
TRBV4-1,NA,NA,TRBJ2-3,TGCGCCAGCAGCCAAGGTCGGCTTGCAGATACGCAGTATTTT,CASSQGRLADTQYF
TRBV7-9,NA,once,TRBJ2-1,TGTGCCAGCAGCGAGGGGCGGGCGGCCTACAATGAGCAGTTCTTC,CASSEGRAAYNEQFF
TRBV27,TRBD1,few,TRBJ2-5,TGTGCCAGCAGCTCGGACAGGAGAGAGACCCAGTACTTC,CASSSDRRETQYF
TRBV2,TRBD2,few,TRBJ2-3,TGTGCCAGGTCGGGGGAGGGGAGGAAAGATACGCAGTATTTT,CARSGEGRKDTQYF
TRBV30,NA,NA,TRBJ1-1,TGTGCCTGGAGTGCACAGAGTAACACTGAAGCTTTCTTT,CAWSAQSNTEAFF
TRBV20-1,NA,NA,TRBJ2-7,TGCAGTGCTAGACGCGATTACGAGCAGTACTTC,CSARRDYEQYF
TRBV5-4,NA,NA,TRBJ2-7,TGTGCCAGCAGCTCTACAGGGACCTACGAGCAGTACTTC,CASSSTGTYEQYF
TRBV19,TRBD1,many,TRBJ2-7,TGTGCCAGTAGTATAGGGGGGACAGTCTACGAGCAGTACTTC,CASSIGGTVYEQYF
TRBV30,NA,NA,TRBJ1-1,TGTGCCTGGAGCGTGACACCTAACACTGAAGCTTTCTTT,CAWSVTPNTEAFF
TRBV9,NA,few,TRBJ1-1,TGTGCCAGCAGCCCCATGCGGGCTTTCTTT,CASSPMRAFF
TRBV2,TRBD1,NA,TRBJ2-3,TGTGCCAGCAGGGGGGACAGGGAAACGCAGTATTTT,CASRGDRETQYF
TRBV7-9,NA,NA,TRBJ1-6,TGTGCCAGCAGACCCTTGGAGGAAAGCTCCTATAATTCACCCCTCCACTTT,CASRPLEESSYNSPLHF
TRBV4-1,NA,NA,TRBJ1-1,TGCGCCAGCAGCCCCGGACCGGGGAACACTGAAGCTTTCTTT,CASSPGPGNTEAFF
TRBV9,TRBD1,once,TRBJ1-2,TGTGCCAGCAGCGACAGGGGGCAAGGCTACACCTTC,CASSDRGQGYTF